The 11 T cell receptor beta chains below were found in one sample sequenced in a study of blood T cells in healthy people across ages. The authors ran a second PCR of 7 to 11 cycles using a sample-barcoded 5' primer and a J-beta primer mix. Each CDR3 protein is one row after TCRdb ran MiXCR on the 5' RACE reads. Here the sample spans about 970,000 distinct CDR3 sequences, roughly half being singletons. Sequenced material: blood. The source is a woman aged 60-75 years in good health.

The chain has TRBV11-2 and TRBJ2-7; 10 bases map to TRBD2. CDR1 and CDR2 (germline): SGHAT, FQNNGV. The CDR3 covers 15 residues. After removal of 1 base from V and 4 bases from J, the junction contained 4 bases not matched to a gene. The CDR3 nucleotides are TGTGCCAGCAGCTTAGTTCTAGCGGGAGAATACGAGCAGTACTTC. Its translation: CASSLVLAGEYEQYF.

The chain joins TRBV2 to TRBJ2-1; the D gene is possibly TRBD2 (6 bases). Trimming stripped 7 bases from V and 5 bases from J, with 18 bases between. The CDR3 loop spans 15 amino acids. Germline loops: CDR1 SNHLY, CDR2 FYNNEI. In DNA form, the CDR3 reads TGTGCCAGCACACGGGAGCAAGGTCCCCACAATGAGCAGTTCTTC. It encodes CASTREQGPHNEQFF. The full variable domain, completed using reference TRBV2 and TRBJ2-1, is EPEVTQTPSHQVTQMGQEVILRCVPISNHLYFYWYRQILGQKVEFLVSFYNNEISEKSEIFDDQFSVERPDGSNFTLKIRSTKLEDSAMYFCASTREQGPHNEQFFGPGTRLTVL.

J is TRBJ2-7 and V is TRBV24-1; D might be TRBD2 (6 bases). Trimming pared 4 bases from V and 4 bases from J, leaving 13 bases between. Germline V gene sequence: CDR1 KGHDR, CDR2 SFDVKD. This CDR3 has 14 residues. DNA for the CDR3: TGTGCCACCAGTGACGGGGGTGATGCATACGAGCAGTACTTC. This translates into CATSDGGDAYEQYF.

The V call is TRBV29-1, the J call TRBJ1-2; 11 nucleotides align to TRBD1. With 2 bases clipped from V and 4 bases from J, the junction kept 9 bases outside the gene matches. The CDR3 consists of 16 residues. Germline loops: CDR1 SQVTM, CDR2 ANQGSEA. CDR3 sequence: CSVESGQGASIYGYTF. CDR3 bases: TGCAGCGTTGAATCAGGACAGGGGGCCTCTATCTATGGCTACACCTTC.

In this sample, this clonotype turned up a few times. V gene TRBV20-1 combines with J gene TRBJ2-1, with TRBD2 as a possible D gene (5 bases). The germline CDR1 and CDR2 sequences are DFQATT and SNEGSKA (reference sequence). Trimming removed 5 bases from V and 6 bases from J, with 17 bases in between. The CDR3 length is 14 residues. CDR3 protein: CSAQTGWAGNEQFF. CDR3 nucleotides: TGCAGTGCTCAGACGGGGTGGGCAGGCAATGAGCAGTTCTTC.

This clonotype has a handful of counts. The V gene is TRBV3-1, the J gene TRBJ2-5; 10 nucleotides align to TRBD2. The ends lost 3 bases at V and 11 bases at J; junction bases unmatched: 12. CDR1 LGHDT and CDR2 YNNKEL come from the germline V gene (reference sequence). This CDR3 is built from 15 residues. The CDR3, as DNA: TGTGCCAGCAGCCAGCTCCCTAGCGGGAGTTATGAGCAGTACTTC. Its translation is CASSQLPSGSYEQYF.

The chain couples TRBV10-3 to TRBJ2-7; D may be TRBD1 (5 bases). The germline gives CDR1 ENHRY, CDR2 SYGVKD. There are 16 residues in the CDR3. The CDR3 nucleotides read TGTTCGAATCACACTAAGGACACCATGTGCTCCTACGAGCAGTACTTC. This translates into CSNHTKDTMCSYEQYF.

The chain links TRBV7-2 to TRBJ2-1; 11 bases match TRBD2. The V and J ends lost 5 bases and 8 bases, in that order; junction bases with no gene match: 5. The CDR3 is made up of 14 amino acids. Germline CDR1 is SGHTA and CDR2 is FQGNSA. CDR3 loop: CASSRSGRADEQFF. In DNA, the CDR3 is TGTGCCAGCAGCCGTAGCGGGAGGGCCGATGAGCAGTTCTTC.

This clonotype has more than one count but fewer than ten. The CDR3 here is CSVELWGDEQFF. The CDR3 nucleotides are TGCAGCGTTGAGTTATGGGGAGATGAGCAGTTCTTC. This chain joins TRBV29-1 and TRBJ2-1; possibly TRBD2 for D (5 bases). V was shortened by 3 bases and J by 8 bases, with 11 bases between the two germline ends. CDR1 and CDR2 from the germline V gene are SQVTM and ANQGSEA. The CDR3 contains 12 residues.

CDR3 sequence (DNA): TGTGCAAGTCGCTTAGCGGAGCCGGACCGGGACAGGGTCGTCACAGATACGCAGTATTTT. It codes for CASRLAEPDRDRVVTDTQYF. The V gene is TRBV12-2, the J gene TRBJ2-3; the listed D gene, TRBD1, was not tested against the DNA. TRBV12-2 is designated a pseudogene. The CDR3 covers 20 residues.

This chain's CDR3 is CASSHKFRGMLRETQYF. The CDR3 DNA sequence: TGCGCCAGCAGCCACAAGTTCAGGGGGATGCTCAGAGAGACCCAGTACTTC. The chain uses TRBV4-1 and TRBJ2-5, with 7 bases that match TRBD1. CDR1 and CDR2 from the germline V gene are MGHRA and YSYEKL. This CDR3 has 17 residues. The J segment lost 4 bases and the V segment lost 3 bases, leaving 14 bases of the junction unmatched.